Listed here is a single T cell receptor beta chain. The sample belongs to a study of blood T cell repertoires in COVID-19. Study summary: Specimens from acute and convalescent COVID-19 originated in the United States, Italy and Spain. T cells, B-cell-depleted T cells, or PBMCs provided the cDNA or gDNA that served as material.

The participants were between about 18 and 95 years old and came from roughly 24 US areas. Original methodology: Amplifying reference gene primers gave estimates of nucleated cell counts. Generated by immunoSEQ multiplex PCR, the TCRdb table keeps only in-frame clones and is missing some. The D gene and trimming were derived from the DNA, and the V and J assignments and clone size from that table. The sample contains 350,000 to 450,000 clones, around 87% of which appear only once. The TCR comes from a man aged 35 to 55 in a cohort exposed to, infected with or recovered from COVID-19 (not recorded which). The sequenced sample consisted of PBMCs or T cells enriched from blood (not recorded which).

Here the CDR3 reads CATRTSGTYNEQFF. For the CDR3, the DNA is TGTGCCACCCGGACTAGCGGGACCTACAATGAGCAGTTCTTC. The V call is TRBV19, the J call TRBJ2-1, with 12 positions matching TRBD2. Germline CDR1 and CDR2: LNHDA and SQIVND (reference sequence). This CDR3 contains 14 residues. Losses at the gene ends were 10 bases for V and 2 bases for J; bases not matched to a gene: 3.